Reported below is one T cell receptor (beta chain). The record originates from a study of shared clonotypes between healthy human individuals. Using immunoSEQ multiplex PCR, the repertoire was profiled, and TCRdb retains in-frame clones only, with some absent. The sample consists of around 1 million clones, around 80% of them appearing once. The CDR3 totals 14 residues. Trimming left V 4 bases short and J 6 bases short, with 16 bases between. CDR1 SGHRS and CDR2 YFSETQ come from the germline V gene. The sequence was collected from a man younger than 35 in good health. Sequencing was performed on memory CD4+ T cells sorted from blood. Subset noted: CD45RA-negative fraction. The rearrangement joins TRBV5-1 to TRBJ1-2, with TRBD1 as a possible D gene (6 bases). CDR3 region: CASSAIDRMDGYTF. CDR3 DNA: TGCGCCAGCAGCGCTATTGACAGGATGGATGGCTACACCTTC. The whole variable domain, remainder taken from reference TRBV5-1 and TRBJ1-2, is KAGVTQTPRYLIKTRGQQVTLSCSPISGHRSVSWYQQTPGQGLQFLFEYFSETQRNKGNFPGRFSGRQFSNSRSEMNVSTLELGDSALYLCASSAIDRMDGYTFGSGTRLTVV.